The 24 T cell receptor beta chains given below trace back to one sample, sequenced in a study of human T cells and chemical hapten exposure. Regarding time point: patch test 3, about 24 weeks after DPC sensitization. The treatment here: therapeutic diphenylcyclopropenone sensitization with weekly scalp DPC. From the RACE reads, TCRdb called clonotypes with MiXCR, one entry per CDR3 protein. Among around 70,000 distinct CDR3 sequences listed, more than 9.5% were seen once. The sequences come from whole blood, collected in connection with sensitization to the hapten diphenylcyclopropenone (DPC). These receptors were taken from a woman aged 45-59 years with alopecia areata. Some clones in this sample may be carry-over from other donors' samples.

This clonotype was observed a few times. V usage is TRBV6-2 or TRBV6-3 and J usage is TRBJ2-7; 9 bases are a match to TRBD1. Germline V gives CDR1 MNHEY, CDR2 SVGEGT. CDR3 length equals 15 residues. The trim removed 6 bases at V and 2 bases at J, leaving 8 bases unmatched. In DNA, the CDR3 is TGTGCCAGCAGCGCCCCGACAGGGGGTGCCTACGAGCAGTACTTC. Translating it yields CASSAPTGGAYEQYF.

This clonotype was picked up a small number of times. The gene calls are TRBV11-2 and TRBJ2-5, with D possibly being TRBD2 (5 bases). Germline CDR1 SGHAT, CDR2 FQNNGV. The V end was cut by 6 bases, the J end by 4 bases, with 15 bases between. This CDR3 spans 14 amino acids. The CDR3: CASSLGIEGETQYF. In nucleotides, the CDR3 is TGTGCCAGCAGTCTGGGGATCGAGGGAGAGACCCAGTACTTC.

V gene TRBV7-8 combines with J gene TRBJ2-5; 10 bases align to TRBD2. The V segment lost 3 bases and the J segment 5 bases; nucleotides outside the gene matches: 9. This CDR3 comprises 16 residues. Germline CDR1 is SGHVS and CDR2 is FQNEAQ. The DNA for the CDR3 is TGTGCCAGCAGCTTGCCTAGCGGGGGTCACGGGGAGACCCAGTACTTC. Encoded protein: CASSLPSGGHGETQYF.

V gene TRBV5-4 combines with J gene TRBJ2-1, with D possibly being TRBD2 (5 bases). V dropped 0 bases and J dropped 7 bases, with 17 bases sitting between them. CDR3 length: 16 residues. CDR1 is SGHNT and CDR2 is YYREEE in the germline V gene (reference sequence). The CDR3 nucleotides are TGTGCCAGCAGCTTGGATGGGCTAGCTAGGTGGAATGAGCAGTTCTTC. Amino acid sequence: CASSLDGLARWNEQFF.

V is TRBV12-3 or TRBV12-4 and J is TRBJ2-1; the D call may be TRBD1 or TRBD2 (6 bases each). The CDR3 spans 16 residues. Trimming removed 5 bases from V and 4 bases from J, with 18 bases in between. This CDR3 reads CASSPEGRGTYNEQFF. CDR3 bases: TGTGCCAGCAGTCCCGAGGGCCGCGGGACATACAATGAGCAGTTCTTC.

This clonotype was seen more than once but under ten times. As DNA, the CDR3 is TGCAGCGTTGAATCCCGGGAGAAGCAGTTCTTC. This gives the protein CSVESREKQFF. The rearrangement links TRBV29-1 to TRBJ2-1, with D tentatively TRBD2 (6 bases). The V gene lost 2 bases and the J gene lost 11 bases, with 10 bases spanning the gap. The CDR3 is made up of 11 amino acids. Germline CDR1 and CDR2: SQVTM and ANQGSEA.

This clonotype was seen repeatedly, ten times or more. DNA of the CDR3: TGTGCCAGCAGTCAGGGGGGACACCAACTAATCGGCTACGAGCAGTACTTC. It is translated as CASSQGGHQLIGYEQYF. This chain links TRBV6-6 with TRBJ2-7, with D possibly matching TRBD1 (7 bases). CDR3 length: 17 amino acids. The V and J ends lost 5 bases and 3 bases respectively, with 23 bases between them. Germline V gives CDR1 MNHNY, CDR2 SVGAGI (reference sequence).

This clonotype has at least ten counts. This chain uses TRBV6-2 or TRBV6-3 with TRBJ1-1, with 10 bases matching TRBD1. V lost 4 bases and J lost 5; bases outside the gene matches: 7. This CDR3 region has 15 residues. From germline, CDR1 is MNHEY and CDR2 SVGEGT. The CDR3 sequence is CASSSPGQGRTEAFF. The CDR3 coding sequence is TGTGCCAGCAGTTCACCGGGACAGGGGAGAACTGAAGCTTTCTTT.

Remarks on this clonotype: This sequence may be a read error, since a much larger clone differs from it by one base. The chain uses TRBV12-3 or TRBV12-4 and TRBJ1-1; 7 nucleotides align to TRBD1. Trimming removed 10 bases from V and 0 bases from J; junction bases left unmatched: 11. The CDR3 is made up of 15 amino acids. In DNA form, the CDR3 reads TGTGCCAACACGACGCAGACAGGGATGAACACTGAAGCTTTCTTT. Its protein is CANTTQTGMNTEAFF.

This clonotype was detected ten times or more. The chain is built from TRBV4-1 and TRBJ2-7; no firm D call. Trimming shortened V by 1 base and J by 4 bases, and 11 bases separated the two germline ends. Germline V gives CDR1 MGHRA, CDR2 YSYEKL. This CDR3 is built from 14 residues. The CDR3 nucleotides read TGCGCCAGCAGCCAAGGACTGCAGGTTTACGAGCAGTACTTC. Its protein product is CASSQGLQVYEQYF.

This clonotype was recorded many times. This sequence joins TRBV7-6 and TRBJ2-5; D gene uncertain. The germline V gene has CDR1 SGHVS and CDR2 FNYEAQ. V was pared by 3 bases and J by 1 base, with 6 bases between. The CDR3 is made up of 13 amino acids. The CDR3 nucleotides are TGTGCCAGCAGCTTTAGCAGCCAAGAGACCCAGTACTTC. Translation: CASSFSSQETQYF.

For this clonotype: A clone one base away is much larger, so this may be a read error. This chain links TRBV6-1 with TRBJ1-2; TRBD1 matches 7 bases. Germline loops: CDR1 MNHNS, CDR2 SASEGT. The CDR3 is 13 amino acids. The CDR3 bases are TGTGTCAGCGGAGAAACAGGGGTCTATGGCTACACCTTC. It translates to CVSGETGVYGYTF.

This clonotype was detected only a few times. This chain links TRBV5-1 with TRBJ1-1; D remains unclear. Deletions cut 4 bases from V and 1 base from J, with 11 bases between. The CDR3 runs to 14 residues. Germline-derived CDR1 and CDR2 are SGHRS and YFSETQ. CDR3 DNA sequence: TGCGCCAGCAGCCCCGGTTGGGAGAACACTGAAGCTTTCTTT. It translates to CASSPGWENTEAFF.

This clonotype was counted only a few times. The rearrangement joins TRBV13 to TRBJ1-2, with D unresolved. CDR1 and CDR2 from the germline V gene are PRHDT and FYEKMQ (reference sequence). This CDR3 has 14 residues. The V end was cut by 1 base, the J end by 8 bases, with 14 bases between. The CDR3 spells CASSLDESRRGYTF. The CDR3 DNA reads TGTGCCAGCAGCTTAGACGAATCCCGGCGGGGCTACACCTTC.

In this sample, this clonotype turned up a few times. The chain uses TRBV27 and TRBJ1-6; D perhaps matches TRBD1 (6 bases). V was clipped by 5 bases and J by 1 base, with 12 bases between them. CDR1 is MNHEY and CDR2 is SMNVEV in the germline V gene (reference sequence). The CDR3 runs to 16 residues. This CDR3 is CASSRTVRSYNSPLHF. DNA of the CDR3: TGTGCCAGCAGTCGGACAGTGCGTTCCTATAATTCACCCCTCCACTTT.

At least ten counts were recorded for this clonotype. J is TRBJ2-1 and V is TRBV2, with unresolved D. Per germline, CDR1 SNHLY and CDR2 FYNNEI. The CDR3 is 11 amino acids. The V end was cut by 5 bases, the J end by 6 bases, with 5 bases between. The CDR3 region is CASSMGNEQFF. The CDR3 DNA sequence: TGTGCCAGCAGTATGGGCAATGAGCAGTTCTTC.

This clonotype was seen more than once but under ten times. The chain's CDR3 is CASSLPDSLNYGYTF. The CDR3 region has the DNA TGTGCCAGCTCACTACCGGACAGTCTTAACTATGGCTACACCTTC. This chain uses TRBV18 with TRBJ1-2; possible D gene TRBD1, 6 bases. V dropped 4 bases and J dropped 1 base, with 13 bases sitting between them. CDR3 length equals 15 residues. The V gene's germline CDR1 is KGHSH and CDR2 LQKENI.

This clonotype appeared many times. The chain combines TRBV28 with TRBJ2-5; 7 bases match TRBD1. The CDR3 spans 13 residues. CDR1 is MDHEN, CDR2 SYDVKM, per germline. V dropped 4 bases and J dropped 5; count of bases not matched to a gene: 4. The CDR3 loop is CASSYRGAETQYF. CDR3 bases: TGTGCCAGCAGTTACAGGGGAGCTGAGACCCAGTACTTC.

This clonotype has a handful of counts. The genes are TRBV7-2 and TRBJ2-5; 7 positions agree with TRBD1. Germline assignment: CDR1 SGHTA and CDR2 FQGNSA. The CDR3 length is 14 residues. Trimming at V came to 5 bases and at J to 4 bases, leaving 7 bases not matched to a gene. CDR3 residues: CASSTRTGRETQYF. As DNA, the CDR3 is TGTGCCAGCAGCACCCGGACAGGTCGAGAGACCCAGTACTTC.

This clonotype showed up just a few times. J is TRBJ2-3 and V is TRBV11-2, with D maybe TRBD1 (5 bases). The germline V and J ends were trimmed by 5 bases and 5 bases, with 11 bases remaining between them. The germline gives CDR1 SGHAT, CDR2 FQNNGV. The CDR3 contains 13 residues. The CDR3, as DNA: TGTGCCAGCAGCATCGACCAGGGAGATACGCAGTATTTT. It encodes CASSIDQGDTQYF.

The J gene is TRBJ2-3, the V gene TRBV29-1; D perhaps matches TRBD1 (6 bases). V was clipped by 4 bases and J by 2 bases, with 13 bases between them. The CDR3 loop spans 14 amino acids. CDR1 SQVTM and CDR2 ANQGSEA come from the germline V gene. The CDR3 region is CSVATGGTTDTQYF. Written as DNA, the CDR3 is TGCAGCGTTGCGACAGGTGGGACCACAGATACGCAGTATTTT.

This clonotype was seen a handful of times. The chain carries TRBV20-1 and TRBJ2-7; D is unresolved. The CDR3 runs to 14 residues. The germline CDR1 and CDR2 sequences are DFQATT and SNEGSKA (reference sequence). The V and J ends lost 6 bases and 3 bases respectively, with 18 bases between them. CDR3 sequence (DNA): TGCAGTGCCCCCTGGGGTAGGGCTTTCTACGAGCAGTACTTC. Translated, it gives CSAPWGRAFYEQYF.

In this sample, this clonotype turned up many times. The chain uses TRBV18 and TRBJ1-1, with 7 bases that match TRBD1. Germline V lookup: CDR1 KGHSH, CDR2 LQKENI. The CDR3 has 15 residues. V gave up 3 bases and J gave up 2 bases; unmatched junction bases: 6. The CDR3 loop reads CASSPRQGDNTEAFF. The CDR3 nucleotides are TGTGCCAGCTCACCCAGGCAGGGGGATAACACTGAAGCTTTCTTT.

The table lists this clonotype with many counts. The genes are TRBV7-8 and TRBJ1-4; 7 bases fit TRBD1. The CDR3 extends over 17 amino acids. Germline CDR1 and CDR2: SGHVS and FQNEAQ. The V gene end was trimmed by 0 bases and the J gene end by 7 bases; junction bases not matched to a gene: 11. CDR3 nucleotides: TGTGCCAGCAGCTTAGCGTTCGATCTAGGGGGCAGTGAAAAACTGTTTTTT. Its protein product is CASSLAFDLGGSEKLFF.